Included here is one T cell receptor beta chain sequence, with context. Its antigen is currently unknown. This entry is derived from a study of OX40 agonist ivuxolimab in advanced cancers. The assay was immunoSEQ multiplex PCR, and TCRdb's table has in-frame clones only and misses some. The table includes 80,000 or so clones, about nine tenths detected once. Study-level findings and limits: At 0.1 to 3.0 mg/kg and by week 6, clonal expansion occurred in CD4+ and CD8+ blood T cells.

The sample in question was CD4+ or CD8+ T cells sorted from blood, obtained in a trial of the OX40 agonist ivuxolimab. The sequence derives from an adult with an advanced solid tumor such as melanoma, head and neck, liver or kidney cancer.

The CDR3 DNA reads as TGTGCCAGCAGCCCCATGGTGTCCTACGAGCAGTACTTC. Amino acids: CASSPMVSYEQYF. The chain has TRBV11-2 and TRBJ2-7; no reliable D call. Trimming pared 5 bases from V and 1 base from J, leaving 9 bases between. The CDR3 extends over 13 amino acids. CDR1 is SGHAT, CDR2 FQNNGV, per germline.